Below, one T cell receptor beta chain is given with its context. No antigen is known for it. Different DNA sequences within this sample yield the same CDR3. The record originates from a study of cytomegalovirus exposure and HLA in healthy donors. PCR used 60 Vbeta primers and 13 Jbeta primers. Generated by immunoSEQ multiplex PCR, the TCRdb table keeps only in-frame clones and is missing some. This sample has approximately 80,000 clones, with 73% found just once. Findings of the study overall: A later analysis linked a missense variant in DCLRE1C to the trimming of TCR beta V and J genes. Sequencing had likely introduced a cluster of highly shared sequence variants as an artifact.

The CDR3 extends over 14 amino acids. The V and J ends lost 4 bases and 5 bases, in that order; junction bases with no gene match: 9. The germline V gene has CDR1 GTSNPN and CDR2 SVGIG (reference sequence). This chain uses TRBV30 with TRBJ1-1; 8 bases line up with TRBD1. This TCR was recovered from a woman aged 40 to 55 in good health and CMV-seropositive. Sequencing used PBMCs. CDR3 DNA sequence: TGTGCCTGGACTAGGACAGGGCGGAATACTGAAGCTTTCTTT. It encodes CAWTRTGRNTEAFF.